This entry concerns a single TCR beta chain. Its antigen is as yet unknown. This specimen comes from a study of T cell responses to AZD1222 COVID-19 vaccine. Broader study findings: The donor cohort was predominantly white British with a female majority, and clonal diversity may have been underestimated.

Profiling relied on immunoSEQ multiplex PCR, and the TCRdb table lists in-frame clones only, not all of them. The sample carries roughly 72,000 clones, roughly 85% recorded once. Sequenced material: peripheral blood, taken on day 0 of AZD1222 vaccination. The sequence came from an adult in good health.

CDR3 in amino acids: CASSFTGYEQYF. The CDR3 DNA sequence: TGTGCCAGCAGCTTTACCGGCTACGAGCAGTACTTC. V is TRBV3-1 (or the pseudogene TRBV3-2) and J is TRBJ2-7; D remains unclear. There are 12 residues in the CDR3. Trimming stripped 5 bases from V and 3 bases from J, with 8 bases between. Germline assignment: CDR1 LGHDT and CDR2 YNNKEL (reference sequence).